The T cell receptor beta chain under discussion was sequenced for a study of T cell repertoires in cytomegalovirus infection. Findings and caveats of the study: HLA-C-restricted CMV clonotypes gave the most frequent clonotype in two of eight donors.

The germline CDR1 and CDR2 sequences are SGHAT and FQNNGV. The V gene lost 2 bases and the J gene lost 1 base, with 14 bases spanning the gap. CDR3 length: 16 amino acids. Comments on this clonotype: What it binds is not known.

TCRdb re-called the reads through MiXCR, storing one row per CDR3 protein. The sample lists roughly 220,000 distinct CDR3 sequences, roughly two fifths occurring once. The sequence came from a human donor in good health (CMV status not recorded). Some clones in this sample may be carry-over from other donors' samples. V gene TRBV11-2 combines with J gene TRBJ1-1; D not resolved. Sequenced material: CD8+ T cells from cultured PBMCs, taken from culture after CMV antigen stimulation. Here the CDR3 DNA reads TGTGCCAGCAGCTTAAGCTCAGGAACTTGGAACACTGAAGCTTTCTTT. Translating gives CASSLSSGTWNTEAFF.